The present entry profiles one TCR beta chain with its context. The sample belongs to a study of beta chain features in type 1 diabetes. CDR3 length: 15 amino acids. Germline lookup yields CDR1 SGHAT and CDR2 FQDESV (reference sequence). Trimming stripped 4 bases from V and 0 bases from J, with 12 bases between. Expressed TCRB transcripts were sequenced because the entire RNA isolate underwent reverse transcription. Sequencing used immunoSEQ multiplex PCR; TCRdb keeps in-frame clones, though not all of them. The sample includes 900,000 or so clones, roughly a sixth of them seen just once. This chain links TRBV11-1 with TRBJ2-5; D may match TRBD1 or TRBD2 (5 bases each). Specimen: naive CD4+ T cells from blood. This receptor was obtained from a young woman in good health. The CDR3 nucleotides read TGTGCCAGCAGCTACCGGGGACCGTACCAAGAGACCCAGTACTTC. It encodes CASSYRGPYQETQYF.